This is a list of T cell receptor beta chains from one sample in a study of T-cell reconstitution after alpha-beta-depleted transplantation in children. TCRdb fed the PCR reads into MiXCR, producing one record per CDR3 protein. The table shows over 90,000 distinct CDR3 sequences, with roughly 7.1% occurring only once. The specimen was PBMCs, collected before TCRalphabeta/CD19-depleted stem cell transplant. The source of these receptors is a boy aged 2-9 years with acute lymphoblastic leukemia, due to receive a stem cell transplant. Each CDR3 is given with its conserved first and last residue. The order of the fields is clone size, D gene, J gene, V gene, CDR3 DNA, CDR3 protein. The D gene is left open where the match is weak. Not every row has a clone size; where given, it reads once, few, many or a size class.

few | NA | TRBJ1-6 | TRBV6-1 | TGTGCCAGCTCGCAGACAGGCGCGGATTCACCCCTCCACTTT | CASSQTGADSPLHF
many | TRBD2 | TRBJ2-3 | TRBV5-1 | TGCGCCAGCAGCCCCTGGACTAGCGGGACAGATACGCAGTATTTT | CASSPWTSGTDTQYF
few | NA | TRBJ2-3 | TRBV5-1 | TGCGCCAGCAGCTGGGCGGACCCTAGCACAGATACGCAGTATTTT | CASSWADPSTDTQYF
many | NA | TRBJ2-3 | TRBV6-4 | TGTGCCAGCAGTGACTCGACTGAACGGGGGAGCACAGATACGCAGTATTTT | CASSDSTERGSTDTQYF
few | NA | TRBJ1-2 | TRBV29-1 | TGCAGCGCCCGAGGGGCTTATGGCTACACCTTC | CSARGAYGYTF
few | NA | TRBJ2-3 | TRBV12-3/TRBV12-4 | TGTGCCAGCAGTAATTTCGGTGGTACAGATACGCAGTATTTT | CASSNFGGTDTQYF
NA | TRBD1 | TRBJ1-2 | TRBV7-2 | TGTGCCAGCAGCCTACAGGGGGCCCCAAACTATGGCTACACCTTC | CASSLQGAPNYGYTF
many | TRBD1 | TRBJ2-7 | TRBV5-1 | TGCGCCAGCAGCTTTGACAGGGCCTCCGAGCAGTACTTC | CASSFDRASEQYF
NA | TRBD1 | TRBJ1-1 | TRBV5-6 | TGTGCCAGCAGCACCGGGACAGGGGGAACTGAAGCTTTCTTT | CASSTGTGGTEAFF
many | TRBD2 | TRBJ2-1 | TRBV29-1 | TGCAGCGCCAAGCGGGGGGCCCAATACAATGAGCAGTTCTTC | CSAKRGAQYNEQFF
NA | NA | TRBJ2-5 | TRBV20-1 | TGCAGTGCTAGAGATGCCGAGGGTGGGGACCAAGAGACCCAGTACTTC | CSARDAEGGDQETQYF
few | TRBD1 | TRBJ2-2 | TRBV7-9 | TGTGCCAGCAGACCCGGGACAGGGCACACCGGGGAGCTGTTTTTT | CASRPGTGHTGELFF
NA | TRBD1 | TRBJ1-1 | TRBV6-5 | TGTGCCAGCAGTTCGACAGGGAGCAGTGAAGCTTTCTTT | CASSSTGSSEAFF
many | TRBD1 | TRBJ2-3 | TRBV11-2 | TGTGCCAGCAGCCCCCGGGACAGGGGGGCAGATACGCAGTATTTT | CASSPRDRGADTQYF
NA | NA | TRBJ2-7 | TRBV20-1 | TGCAGTGCTAGTATAAGGACAGCAAGAACCTACGAGCAGTACTTC | CSASIRTARTYEQYF
NA | NA | TRBJ2-7 | TRBV12-3/TRBV12-4 | TGTGCCAGCAGTTCCAAGTCCTACGAGCAGTACTTC | CASSSKSYEQYF